This T cell receptor beta chain was retrieved from a study of blood T cell repertoires in COVID-19. Study background: Sites in the United States, Italy and Spain provided acute and convalescent COVID-19 samples. PBMCs, B-cell-depleted T cells, or T cells provided the cDNA or gDNA that made up the material.

In the original processing: Reference gene primer amplification gave estimated nucleated cell counts. Clones were sequenced by immunoSEQ multiplex PCR, and TCRdb holds only the in-frame ones, with some missing. That table furnishes V, J and clone size, whereas the DNA furnished D and trimming. The repertoire holds 160,000 or so clones, with 65% to 90% as singletons. Per the germline V gene, CDR1 is KGHSH and CDR2 is LQKENI. The CDR3 covers 18 residues. The V segment lost 0 bases and the J segment 9 bases; nucleotides outside the gene matches: 17. The TCR was taken from a human donor in a cohort sampled during active COVID-19. Sequences were obtained from peripheral blood. The chain recombines TRBV18 with TRBJ2-3; 8 bases fit TRBD1. CDR3 in DNA: TGTGCCAGCTCACCACCGTCGGACAGGGTTGTAGGGCTAGTAACGCAGTATTTT. This sequence encodes CASSPPSDRVVGLVTQYF.